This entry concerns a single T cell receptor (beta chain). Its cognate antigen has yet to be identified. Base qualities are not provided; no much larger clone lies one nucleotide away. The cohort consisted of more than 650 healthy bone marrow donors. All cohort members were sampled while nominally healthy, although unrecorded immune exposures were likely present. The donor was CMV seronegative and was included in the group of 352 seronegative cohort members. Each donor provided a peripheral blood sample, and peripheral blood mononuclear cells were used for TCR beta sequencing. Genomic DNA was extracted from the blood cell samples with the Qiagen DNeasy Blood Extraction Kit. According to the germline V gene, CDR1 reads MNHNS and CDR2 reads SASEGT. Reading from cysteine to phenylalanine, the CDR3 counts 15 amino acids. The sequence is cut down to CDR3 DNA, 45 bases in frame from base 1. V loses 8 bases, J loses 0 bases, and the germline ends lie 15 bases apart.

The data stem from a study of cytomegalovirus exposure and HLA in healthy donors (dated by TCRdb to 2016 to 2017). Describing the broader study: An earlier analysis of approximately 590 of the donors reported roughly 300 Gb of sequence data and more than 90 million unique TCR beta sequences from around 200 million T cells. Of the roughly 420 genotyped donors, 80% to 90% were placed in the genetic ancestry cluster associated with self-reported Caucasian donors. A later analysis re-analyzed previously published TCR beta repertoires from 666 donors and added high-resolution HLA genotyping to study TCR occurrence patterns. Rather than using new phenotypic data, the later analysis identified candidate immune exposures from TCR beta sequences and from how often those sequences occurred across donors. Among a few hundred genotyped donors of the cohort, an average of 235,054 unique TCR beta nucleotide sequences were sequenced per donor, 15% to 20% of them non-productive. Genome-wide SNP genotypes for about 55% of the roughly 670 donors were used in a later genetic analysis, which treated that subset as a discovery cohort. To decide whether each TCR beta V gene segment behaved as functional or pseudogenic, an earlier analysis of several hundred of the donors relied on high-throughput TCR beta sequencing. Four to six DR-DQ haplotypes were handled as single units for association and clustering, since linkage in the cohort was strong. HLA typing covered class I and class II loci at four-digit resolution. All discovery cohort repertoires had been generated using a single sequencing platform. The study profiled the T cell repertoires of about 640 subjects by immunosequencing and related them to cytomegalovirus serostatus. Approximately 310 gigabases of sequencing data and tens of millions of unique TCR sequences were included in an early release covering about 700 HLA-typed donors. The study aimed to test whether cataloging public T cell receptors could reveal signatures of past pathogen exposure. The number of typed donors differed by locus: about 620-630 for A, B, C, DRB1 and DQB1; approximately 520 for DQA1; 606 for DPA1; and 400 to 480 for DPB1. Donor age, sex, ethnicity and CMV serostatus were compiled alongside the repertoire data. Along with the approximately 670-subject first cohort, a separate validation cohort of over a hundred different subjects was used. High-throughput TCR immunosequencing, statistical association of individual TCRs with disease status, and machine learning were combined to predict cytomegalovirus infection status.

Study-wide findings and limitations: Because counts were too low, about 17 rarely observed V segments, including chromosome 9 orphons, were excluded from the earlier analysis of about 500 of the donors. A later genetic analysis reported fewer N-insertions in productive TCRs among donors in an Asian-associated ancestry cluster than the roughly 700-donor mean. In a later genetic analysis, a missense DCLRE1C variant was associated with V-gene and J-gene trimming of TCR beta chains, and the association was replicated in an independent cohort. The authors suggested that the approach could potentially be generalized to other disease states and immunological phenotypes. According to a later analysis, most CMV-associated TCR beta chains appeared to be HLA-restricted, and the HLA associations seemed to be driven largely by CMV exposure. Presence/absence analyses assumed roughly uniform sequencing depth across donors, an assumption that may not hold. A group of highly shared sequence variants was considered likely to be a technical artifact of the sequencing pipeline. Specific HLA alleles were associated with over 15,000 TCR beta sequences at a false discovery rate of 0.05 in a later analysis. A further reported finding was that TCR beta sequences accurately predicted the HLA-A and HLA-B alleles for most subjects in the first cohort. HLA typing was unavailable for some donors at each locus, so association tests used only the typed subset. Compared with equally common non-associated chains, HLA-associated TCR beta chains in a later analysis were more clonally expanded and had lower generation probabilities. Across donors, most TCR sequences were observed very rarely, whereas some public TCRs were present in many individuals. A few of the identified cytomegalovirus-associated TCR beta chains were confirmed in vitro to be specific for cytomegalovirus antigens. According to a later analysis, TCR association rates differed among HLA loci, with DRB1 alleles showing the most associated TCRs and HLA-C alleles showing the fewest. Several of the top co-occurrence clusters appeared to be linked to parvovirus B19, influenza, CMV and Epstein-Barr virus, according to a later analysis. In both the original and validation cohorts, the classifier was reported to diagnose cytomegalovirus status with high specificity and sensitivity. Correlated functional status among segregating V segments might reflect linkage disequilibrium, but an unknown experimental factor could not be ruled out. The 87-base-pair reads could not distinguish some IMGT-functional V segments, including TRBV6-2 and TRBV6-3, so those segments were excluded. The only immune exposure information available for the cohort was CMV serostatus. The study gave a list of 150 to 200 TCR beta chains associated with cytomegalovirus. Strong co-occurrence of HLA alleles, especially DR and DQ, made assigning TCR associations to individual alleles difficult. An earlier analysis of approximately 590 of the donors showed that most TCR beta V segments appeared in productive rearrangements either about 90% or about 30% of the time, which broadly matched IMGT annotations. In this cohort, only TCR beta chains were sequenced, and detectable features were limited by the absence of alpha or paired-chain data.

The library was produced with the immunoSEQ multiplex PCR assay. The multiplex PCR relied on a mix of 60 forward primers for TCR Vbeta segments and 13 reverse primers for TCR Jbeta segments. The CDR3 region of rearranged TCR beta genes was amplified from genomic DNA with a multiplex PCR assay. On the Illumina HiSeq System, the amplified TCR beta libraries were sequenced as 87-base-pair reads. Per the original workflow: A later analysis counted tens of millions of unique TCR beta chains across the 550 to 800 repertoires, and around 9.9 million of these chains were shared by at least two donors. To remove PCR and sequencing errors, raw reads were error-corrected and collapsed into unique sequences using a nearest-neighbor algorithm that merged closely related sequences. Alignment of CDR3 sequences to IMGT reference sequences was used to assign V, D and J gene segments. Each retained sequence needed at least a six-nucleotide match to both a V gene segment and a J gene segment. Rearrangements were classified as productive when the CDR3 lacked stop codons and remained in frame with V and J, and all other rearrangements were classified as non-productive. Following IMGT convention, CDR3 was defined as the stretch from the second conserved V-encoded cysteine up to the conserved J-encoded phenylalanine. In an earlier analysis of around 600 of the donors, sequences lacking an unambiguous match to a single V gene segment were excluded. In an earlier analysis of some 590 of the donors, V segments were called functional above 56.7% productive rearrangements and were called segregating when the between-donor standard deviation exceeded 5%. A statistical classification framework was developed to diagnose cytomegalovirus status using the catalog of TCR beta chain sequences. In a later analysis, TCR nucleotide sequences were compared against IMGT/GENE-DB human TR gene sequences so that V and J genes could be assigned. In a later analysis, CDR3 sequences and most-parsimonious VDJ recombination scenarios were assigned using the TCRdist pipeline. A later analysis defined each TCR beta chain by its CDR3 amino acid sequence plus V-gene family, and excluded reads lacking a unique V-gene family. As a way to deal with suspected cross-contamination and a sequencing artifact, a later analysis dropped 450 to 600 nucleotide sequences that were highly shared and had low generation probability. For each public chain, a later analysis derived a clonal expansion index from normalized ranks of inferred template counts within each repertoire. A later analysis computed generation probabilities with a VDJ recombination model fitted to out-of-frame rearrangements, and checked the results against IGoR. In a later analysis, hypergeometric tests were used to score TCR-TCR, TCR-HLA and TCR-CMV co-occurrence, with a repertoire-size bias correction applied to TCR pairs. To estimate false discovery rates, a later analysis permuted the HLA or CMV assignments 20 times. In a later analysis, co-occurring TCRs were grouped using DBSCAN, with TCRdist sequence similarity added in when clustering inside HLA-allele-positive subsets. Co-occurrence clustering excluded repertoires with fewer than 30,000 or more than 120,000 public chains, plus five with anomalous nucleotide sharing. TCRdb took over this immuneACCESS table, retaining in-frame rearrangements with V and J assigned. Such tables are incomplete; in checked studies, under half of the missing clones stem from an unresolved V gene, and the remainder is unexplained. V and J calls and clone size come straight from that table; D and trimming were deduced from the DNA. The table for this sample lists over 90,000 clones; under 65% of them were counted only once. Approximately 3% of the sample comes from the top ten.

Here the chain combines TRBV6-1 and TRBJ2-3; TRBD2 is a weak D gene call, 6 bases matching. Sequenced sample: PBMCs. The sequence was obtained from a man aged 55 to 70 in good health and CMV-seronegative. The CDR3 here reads CASCLAGTSTDTQYF. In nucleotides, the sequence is TGTGCCAGCTGTTTGGCGGGGACTAGCACAGATACGCAGTATTTT.